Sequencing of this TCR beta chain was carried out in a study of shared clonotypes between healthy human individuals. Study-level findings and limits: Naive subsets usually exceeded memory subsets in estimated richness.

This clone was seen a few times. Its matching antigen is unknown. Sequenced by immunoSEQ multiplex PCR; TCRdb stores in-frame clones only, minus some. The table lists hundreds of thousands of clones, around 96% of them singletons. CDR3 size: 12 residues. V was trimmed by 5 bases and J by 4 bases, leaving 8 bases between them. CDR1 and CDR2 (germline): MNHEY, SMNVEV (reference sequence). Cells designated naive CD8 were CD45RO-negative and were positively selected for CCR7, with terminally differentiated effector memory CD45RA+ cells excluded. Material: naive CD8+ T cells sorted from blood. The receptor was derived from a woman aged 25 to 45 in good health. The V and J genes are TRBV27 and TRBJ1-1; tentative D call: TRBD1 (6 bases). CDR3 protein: CASSMGATEAFF. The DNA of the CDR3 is TGTGCCAGCAGTATGGGGGCCACTGAAGCTTTCTTT.